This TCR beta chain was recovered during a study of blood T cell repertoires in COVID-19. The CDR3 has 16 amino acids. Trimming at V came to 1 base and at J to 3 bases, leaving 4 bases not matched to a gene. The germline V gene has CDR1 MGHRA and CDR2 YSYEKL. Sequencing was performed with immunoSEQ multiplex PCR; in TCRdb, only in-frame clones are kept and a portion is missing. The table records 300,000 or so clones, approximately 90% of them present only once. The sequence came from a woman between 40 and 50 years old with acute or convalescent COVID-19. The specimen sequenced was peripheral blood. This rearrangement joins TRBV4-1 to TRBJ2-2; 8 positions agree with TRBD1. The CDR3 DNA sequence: TGCGCCAGCAGCCAAGCCAAGACAGGGGACACCGGGGAGCTGTTTTTT. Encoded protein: CASSQAKTGDTGELFF.